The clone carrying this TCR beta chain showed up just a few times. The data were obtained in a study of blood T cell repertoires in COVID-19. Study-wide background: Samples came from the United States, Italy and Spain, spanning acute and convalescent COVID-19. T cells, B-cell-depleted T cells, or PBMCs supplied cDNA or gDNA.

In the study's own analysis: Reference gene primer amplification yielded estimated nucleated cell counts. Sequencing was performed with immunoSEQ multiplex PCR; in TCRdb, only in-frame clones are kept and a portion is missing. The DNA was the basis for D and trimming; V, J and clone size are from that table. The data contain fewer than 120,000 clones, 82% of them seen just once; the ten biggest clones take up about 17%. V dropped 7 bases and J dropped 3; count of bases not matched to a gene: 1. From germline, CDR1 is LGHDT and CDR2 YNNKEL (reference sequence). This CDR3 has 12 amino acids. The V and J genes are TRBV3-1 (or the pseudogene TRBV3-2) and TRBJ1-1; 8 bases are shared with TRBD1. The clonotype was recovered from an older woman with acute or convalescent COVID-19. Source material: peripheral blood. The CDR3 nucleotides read TGTGCCAGCAACAGGGGGGACACTGAAGCTTTCTTT. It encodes CASNRGDTEAFF.